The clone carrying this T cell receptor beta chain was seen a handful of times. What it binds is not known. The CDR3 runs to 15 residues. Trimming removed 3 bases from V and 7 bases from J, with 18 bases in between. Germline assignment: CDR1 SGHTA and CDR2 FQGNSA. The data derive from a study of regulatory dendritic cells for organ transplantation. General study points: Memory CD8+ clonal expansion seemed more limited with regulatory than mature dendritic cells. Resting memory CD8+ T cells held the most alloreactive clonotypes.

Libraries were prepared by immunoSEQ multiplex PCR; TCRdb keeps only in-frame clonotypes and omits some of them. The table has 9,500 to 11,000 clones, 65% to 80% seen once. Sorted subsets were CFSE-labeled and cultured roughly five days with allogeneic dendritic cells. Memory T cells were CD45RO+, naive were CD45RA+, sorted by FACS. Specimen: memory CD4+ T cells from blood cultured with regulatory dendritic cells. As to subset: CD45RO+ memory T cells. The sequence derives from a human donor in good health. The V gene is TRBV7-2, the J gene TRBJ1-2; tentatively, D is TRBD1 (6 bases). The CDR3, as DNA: TGTGCCAGCAGCTTCACAGGGCGCGCTTTGGGTGGCTACACCTTC. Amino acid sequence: CASSFTGRALGGYTF. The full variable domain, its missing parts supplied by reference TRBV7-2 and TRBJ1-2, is GAGVSQSPSNKVTEKGKDVELRCDPISGHTALYWYRQSLGQGLEFLIYFQGNSAPDKSGLPSDRFSAERTGGSVSTLTIQRTQQEDSAVYLCASSFTGRALGGYTFGSGTRLTVV.